This TCR beta chain emerged from a study of blood T cell repertoires in COVID-19. Overall study: Material from acute and convalescent COVID-19 was sourced from the United States, Italy and Spain. From T cells, B-cell-depleted T cells, or PBMCs came the material, which was cDNA or gDNA.

This CDR3 is 14 amino acids long. The junction had 4 bases not matched to a gene; V was cut back by 5 bases and J by 5 bases. The germline CDR1 and CDR2 sequences are SGHAT and FQNNGV. Under the authors' procedure: Reference gene primer amplification in the assay estimated nucleated cell counts. Data came from immunoSEQ multiplex PCR; TCRdb stores just in-frame clones and leaves some out. V, J and clone size derive from that table, while D and trimming were established from the DNA sequence. The sample holds 20,000 or so clones; 85% to 90% are singletons and the top ten take 11%. The sequence was collected from a human donor in a cohort sampled during active COVID-19. The chain uses TRBV11-2 and TRBJ1-5; 9 nucleotides align to TRBD1. The specimen sequenced was peripheral blood. CDR3: CASSQGQGDQPQHF. Written as DNA, the CDR3 is TGTGCCAGCAGCCAGGGACAGGGCGATCAGCCCCAGCATTTT.